The 3 T cell receptor beta chains in this list originate from one sample, sequenced in a study of cytomegalovirus exposure and HLA in healthy donors. Clones were sequenced by immunoSEQ multiplex PCR, and TCRdb holds only the in-frame ones, with some missing. The table has a few hundred thousand clones, roughly 87% seen once. Sequencing was done on a sample of PBMCs. These receptors came from a man between 18 and 35 years old in good health and CMV-seropositive.

This chain joins TRBV5-1 and TRBJ2-7; TRBD2 matches 11 bases. Germline assignment: CDR1 SGHRS and CDR2 YFSETQ. J gave up 4 bases and V 1 base, and 10 bases lay outside the gene matches. The length of the CDR3 is 17 residues. The CDR3 spells CASSLNPLAGGTYEQYF. The CDR3 DNA reads as TGCGCCAGCAGCTTGAACCCGCTAGCGGGAGGTACGTACGAGCAGTACTTC.

The V and J genes are TRBV5-1 and TRBJ2-7; 11 bases match TRBD2. The CDR3 totals 17 residues. Germline V gene sequence: CDR1 SGHRS, CDR2 YFSETQ. The V and J ends lost 0 bases and 2 bases, in that order; junction bases with no gene match: 7. The CDR3 loop is CASSLEASGRPPYEQYF. CDR3 nucleotides: TGCGCCAGCAGCTTGGAGGCTAGCGGGAGGCCGCCCTACGAGCAGTACTTC.

The chain recombines TRBV27 with TRBJ2-1; no reliable D call. The CDR3 is made up of 14 amino acids. Deletions cut 3 bases from V and 2 bases from J, with 8 bases between. Germline assignment: CDR1 MNHEY and CDR2 SMNVEV (reference sequence). The CDR3 sequence: CASSFRRAYNEQFF. The CDR3 DNA reads TGTGCCAGCAGTTTTCGCCGGGCCTACAATGAGCAGTTCTTC.